The clone carrying this TCR beta chain was counted a few times. Its specificity is not known. The germline V gene has CDR1 MDHEN and CDR2 SYDVKM. This CDR3 is built from 16 residues. V trimming: 6 bases; J trimming: 4 bases; junction bases outside the gene matches: 14. The sample is drawn from a study of cytomegalovirus exposure and HLA in healthy donors. Overall study: From donors who were HLA-typed, an early data release held about 85 million unique TCRs. Whole-study findings and limits: In a later analysis, several top co-occurrence clusters appeared linked to parvovirus B19, influenza, CMV and Epstein-Barr virus.

PCR used 60 Vbeta primers and 13 Jbeta primers. TCRdb's table, derived via immunoSEQ multiplex PCR, lists solely in-frame clones and lacks some. There are some 150,000 clones in the sample; around 84% occur only once, and roughly 2.3% lies in the top ten. The chain joins TRBV28 to TRBJ1-2; 7 bases line up with TRBD1. This clonotype was sampled from a woman aged 18-29 years in good health and CMV-seronegative. The sequencing input was PBMCs. The CDR3 sequence is CASSSPGRGQIYGYTF. CDR3 nucleotide sequence: TGTGCCAGCAGCTCCCCGGGACGGGGACAGATCTATGGCTACACCTTC.